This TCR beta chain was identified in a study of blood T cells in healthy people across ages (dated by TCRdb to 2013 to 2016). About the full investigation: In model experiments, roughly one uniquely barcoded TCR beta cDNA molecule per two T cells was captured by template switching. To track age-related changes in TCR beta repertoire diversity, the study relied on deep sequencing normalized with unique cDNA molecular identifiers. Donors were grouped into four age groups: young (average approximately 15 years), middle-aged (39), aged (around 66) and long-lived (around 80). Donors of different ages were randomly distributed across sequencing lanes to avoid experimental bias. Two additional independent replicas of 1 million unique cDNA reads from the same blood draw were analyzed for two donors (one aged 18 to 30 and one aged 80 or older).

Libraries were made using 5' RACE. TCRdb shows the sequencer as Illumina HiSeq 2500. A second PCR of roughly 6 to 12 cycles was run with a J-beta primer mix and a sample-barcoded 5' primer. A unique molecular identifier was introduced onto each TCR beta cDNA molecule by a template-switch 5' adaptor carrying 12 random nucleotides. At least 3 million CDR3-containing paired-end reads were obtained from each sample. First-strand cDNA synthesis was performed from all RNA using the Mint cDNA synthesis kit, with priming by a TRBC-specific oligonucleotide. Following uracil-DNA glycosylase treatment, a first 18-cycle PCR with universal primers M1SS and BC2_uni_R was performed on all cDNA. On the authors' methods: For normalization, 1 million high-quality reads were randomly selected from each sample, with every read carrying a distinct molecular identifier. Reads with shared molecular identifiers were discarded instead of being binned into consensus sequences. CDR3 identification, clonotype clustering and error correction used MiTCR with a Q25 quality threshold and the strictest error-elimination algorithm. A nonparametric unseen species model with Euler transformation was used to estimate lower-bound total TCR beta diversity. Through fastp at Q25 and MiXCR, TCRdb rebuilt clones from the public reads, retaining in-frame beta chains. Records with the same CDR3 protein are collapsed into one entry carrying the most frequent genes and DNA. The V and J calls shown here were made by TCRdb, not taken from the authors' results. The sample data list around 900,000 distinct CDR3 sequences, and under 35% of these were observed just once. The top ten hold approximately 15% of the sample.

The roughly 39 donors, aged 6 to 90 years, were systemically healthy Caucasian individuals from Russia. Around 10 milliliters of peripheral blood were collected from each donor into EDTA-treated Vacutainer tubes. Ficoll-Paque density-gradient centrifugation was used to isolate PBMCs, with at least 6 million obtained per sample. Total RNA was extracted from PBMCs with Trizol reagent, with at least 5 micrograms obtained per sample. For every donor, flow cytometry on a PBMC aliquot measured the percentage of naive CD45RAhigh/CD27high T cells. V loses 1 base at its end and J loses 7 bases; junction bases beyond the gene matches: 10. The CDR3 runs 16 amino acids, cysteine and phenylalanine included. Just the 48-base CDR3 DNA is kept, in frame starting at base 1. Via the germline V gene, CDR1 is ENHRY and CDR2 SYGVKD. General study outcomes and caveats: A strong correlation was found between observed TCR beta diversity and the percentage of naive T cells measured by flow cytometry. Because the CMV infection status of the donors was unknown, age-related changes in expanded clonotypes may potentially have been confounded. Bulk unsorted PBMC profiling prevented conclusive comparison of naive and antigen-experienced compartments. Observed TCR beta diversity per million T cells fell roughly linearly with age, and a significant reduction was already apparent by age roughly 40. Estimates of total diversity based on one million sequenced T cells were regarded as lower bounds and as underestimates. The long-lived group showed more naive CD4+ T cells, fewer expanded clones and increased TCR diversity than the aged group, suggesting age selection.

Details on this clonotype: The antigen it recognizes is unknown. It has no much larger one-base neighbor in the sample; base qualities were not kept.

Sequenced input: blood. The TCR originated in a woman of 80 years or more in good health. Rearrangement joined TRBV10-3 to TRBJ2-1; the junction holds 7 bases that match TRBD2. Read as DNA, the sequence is TGTGCCATCAGTGAGTTGGGGGGGGGAATGAGGAATGAGCAGTTCTTC. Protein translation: CAISELGGGMRNEQFF.